This TCR beta chain originates from a study of CD8 T cells in ankylosing spondylitis. TCRdb ran MiXCR on the 5' RACE reads and lists one entry per CDR3 protein. The sample holds approximately 210,000 distinct CDR3 sequences, 9.5% to 15% seen once. Study outcomes and limitations: Some of these motif variants have turned up before, in reports on reactive arthritis synovial fluid and blood.

As regards this clonotype: Its antigen is currently unknown.

The germline V gene has CDR1 SNHLY and CDR2 FYNNEI. J lost 2 bases, V lost 6 bases, and 9 bases had no gene match. The CDR3 contains 16 residues. This chain links TRBV2 with TRBJ2-3, with TRBD2 matching over 9 bases. This TCR was recovered from a male donor with ankylosing spondylitis or in good health (not recorded which). The sample taken for sequencing was blood, either unsorted or a sorted T cell fraction (not recorded which). In DNA, the CDR3 is TGTGCCAGCAGGCCCAGTAGCGGGAGCTTCACAGATACGCAGTATTTT. Protein: CASRPSSGSFTDTQYF.